This T cell receptor (beta chain) was identified during a study of human T cells and chemical hapten exposure. TCRdb ran MiXCR on the RACE reads and lists one entry per CDR3 protein. The sample has 300,000 to 450,000 distinct CDR3 sequences, more than 4.5% seen once. The trim removed 5 bases at V and 7 bases at J, leaving 12 bases unmatched. This CDR3 contains 17 residues. Germline V gene sequence: CDR1 SGHVS, CDR2 FQNEAQ. Noted time point: pre-sensitization, week 0. Documented treatment: therapeutic diphenylcyclopropenone sensitization with weekly scalp DPC. This clonotype was seen a handful of times.

This clonotype originated in a woman between 45 and 65 years old with alopecia areata. Some clones in this sample may be carry-over from other donors' samples. The chain links TRBV7-8 to TRBJ1-4, with TRBD1 identical over 11 bases. The sequencing here drew on whole blood, taken in connection with sensitization to the hapten diphenylcyclopropenone (DPC). CDR3 protein: CASSPWTGGATGEKLFF. The CDR3 DNA reads as TGTGCCAGCAGCCCCTGGACAGGGGGCGCGACGGGTGAAAAACTGTTTTTT.